This is a list of T cell receptor beta chains from one sample in a study of blood T cell repertoires in COVID-19. The protocol was immunoSEQ multiplex PCR, while the TCRdb copy is restricted to in-frame clones and leaves out a portion. Here the sample spans 200,000 to 300,000 clones, more than 85% being singletons. The sample comprised peripheral blood. All receptors derive from a woman between 70 and 85 years old with active or convalescent COVID-19. Both conserved end residues are part of each CDR3. Each record gives: V gene, clone size, D gene, J gene, CDR3 protein, CDR3 DNA. A D gene is named only where the DNA matches it firmly. For some rows the clone size is stated as once, few or many, or as a class when expanded; others skip it.

TRBV24-1,-,TRBD2,TRBJ2-5,CATSDPGGETQYF,TGTGCCACCAGTGATCCGGGGGGGGAGACCCAGTACTTC
TRBV29-1,-,-,TRBJ2-3,CSVCQGISTDTQYF,TGCAGCGTGTGTCAGGGGATATCCACAGATACGCAGTATTTT
TRBV4-2,-,TRBD1,TRBJ1-4,CASSEGGPARLATNEKLFF,TGTGCCAGCAGCGAAGGGGGCCCGGCCCGGCTTGCAACTAATGAAAAACTGTTTTTT
TRBV3-1/TRBV3-2,once,-,TRBJ1-2,CASSQVAGSNYGYTF,TGTGCCAGCAGCCAAGTCGCAGGGTCTAACTATGGCTACACCTTC
TRBV11-2,-,TRBD1,TRBJ1-3,CASSPTTGELGNTIYF,TGTGCCAGCAGCCCAACAACAGGGGAGCTAGGAAACACCATATATTTT
TRBV24-1,-,-,TRBJ1-5,CATSDRNQPQHF,TGTGCCACCAGTGACCGGAATCAGCCCCAGCATTTT
TRBV5-4,few,-,TRBJ1-1,CASSRLEDTEAFF,TGTGCCAGCAGCCGCCTAGAGGACACTGAAGCTTTCTTT
TRBV11-2,-,-,TRBJ1-5,CASSSSRGPQHF,TGTGCCAGCAGCTCCTCTCGCGGTCCCCAGCATTTT
TRBV9,-,-,TRBJ2-5,CASSPGLFQETQYF,TGTGCCAGCAGCCCTGGACTGTTCCAAGAGACCCAGTACTTC
TRBV18,-,TRBD1,TRBJ1-1,CASSPPTGGTEAFF,TGTGCCAGCTCACCACCGACAGGGGGCACTGAAGCTTTCTTT
TRBV5-6,-,TRBD1,TRBJ1-1,CASSPRGRGEAFF,TGTGCCAGCAGCCCCAGGGGGCGCGGTGAAGCTTTCTTT
TRBV18,once,-,TRBJ2-7,CASSPRGPDEQYF,TGTGCCAGCTCACCAAGGGGCCCTGACGAGCAGTACTTC
TRBV5-8,-,-,TRBJ2-7,CASSSDRSYEQYF,TGTGCCAGCAGCTCCGACAGATCCTACGAGCAGTACTTC
TRBV27,few,TRBD2,TRBJ2-7,CASGRDAGYEQYF,TGTGCCAGTGGGAGGGACGCAGGCTACGAGCAGTACTTC
TRBV6-5,once,-,TRBJ1-3,CASSWGGGGGNTIYF,TGTGCCAGCAGTTGGGGGGGAGGCGGAGGAAACACCATATATTTT
TRBV19,many,TRBD1,TRBJ2-2,CASSVPGGGPTGELFF,TGTGCCAGTAGCGTACCAGGGGGCGGGCCCACCGGGGAGCTGTTTTTT
TRBV6-5,-,-,TRBJ1-1,CASSHPGHSNTEAFF,TGTGCCAGCAGTCATCCGGGACACTCGAACACTGAAGCTTTCTTT
TRBV18,-,TRBD1,TRBJ2-5,CASLRQGQETQYF,TGTGCCAGCCTTAGACAGGGACAAGAGACCCAGTACTTC
TRBV5-4,-,TRBD2,TRBJ2-2,CASSPLAGGLNTGELFF,TGTGCCAGCAGCCCACTAGCGGGGGGGTTAAACACCGGGGAGCTGTTTTTT
TRBV4-3,-,-,TRBJ2-3,CASSQDGGLDTQYF,TGCGCCAGCAGCCAAGATGGCGGCCTGGATACGCAGTATTTT
TRBV3-1/TRBV3-2,few,TRBD1,TRBJ1-2,CASSQRGQGGTGYGYTF,TGTGCCAGCAGCCAGAGGGGACAGGGGGGGACTGGCTATGGCTACACCTTC
TRBV18,-,-,TRBJ2-7,CASSPPTGLNLREQYF,TGTGCCAGCTCACCACCAACGGGACTTAACCTACGCGAGCAGTACTTC
TRBV5-1,-,-,TRBJ2-7,CASSLRHPYEQYF,TGCGCCAGCAGCTTGAGACACCCCTACGAGCAGTACTTC
TRBV11-3,-,TRBD1,TRBJ1-1,CATNHRGPAFF,TGTGCCACAAATCACAGGGGACCAGCTTTCTTT
TRBV5-1,few,-,TRBJ2-2,CASSLGEGTGELFF,TGCGCCAGCAGCTTGGGCGAGGGAACCGGGGAGCTGTTTTTT
TRBV6-6,-,-,TRBJ1-3,CASSYARGSGNTIYF,TGTGCCAGCAGCTATGCAAGAGGATCTGGAAACACCATATATTTT
TRBV28,-,TRBD1,TRBJ1-2,CASSLTGANYGYTF,TGTGCCAGCAGTTTGACAGGGGCCAACTATGGCTACACCTTC
TRBV2,-,TRBD1,TRBJ1-2,CASTGQGNYGYTF,TGTGCCAGCACGGGACAGGGGAACTATGGCTACACCTTC
TRBV29-1,-,-,TRBJ1-1,CSVEETVVGAFF,TGCAGCGTTGAAGAAACCGTCGTCGGAGCTTTCTTT
TRBV10-3,-,-,TRBJ2-7,CAIGQGSPHEQYF,TGTGCCATCGGTCAGGGGAGCCCCCACGAGCAGTACTTC
TRBV6-6,-,-,TRBJ1-1,CASSSPDSQHTEAFF,TGTGCCAGCAGTTCCCCCGACAGTCAACACACTGAAGCTTTCTTT
TRBV5-3,-,-,TRBJ2-5,CARSLSRLDLGETQYF,TGTGCCAGAAGCTTGAGCCGACTAGACCTCGGGGAGACCCAGTACTTC
TRBV5-1,-,-,TRBJ1-1,CASSTRPGTEAFF,TGCGCCAGCAGCACCCGACCGGGGACTGAAGCTTTCTTT
TRBV6-5,once,-,TRBJ1-1,CASSYSVRVTEAFF,TGTGCCAGCAGTTACTCGGTGAGAGTCACTGAAGCTTTCTTT
TRBV6-1,-,-,TRBJ1-4,CASRGTIREEKLFF,TGTGCCAGCAGAGGCACAATCCGGGAGGAAAAACTGTTTTTT
TRBV7-8,-,TRBD1,TRBJ1-2,CASSLNGRGTGYTF,TGTGCCAGCAGCTTAAACGGCAGGGGGACCGGCTACACCTTC
TRBV10-3,-,TRBD1,TRBJ1-5,CATEGAPDQPQHF,TGTGCCACGGAGGGGGCGCCGGATCAGCCCCAGCATTTT